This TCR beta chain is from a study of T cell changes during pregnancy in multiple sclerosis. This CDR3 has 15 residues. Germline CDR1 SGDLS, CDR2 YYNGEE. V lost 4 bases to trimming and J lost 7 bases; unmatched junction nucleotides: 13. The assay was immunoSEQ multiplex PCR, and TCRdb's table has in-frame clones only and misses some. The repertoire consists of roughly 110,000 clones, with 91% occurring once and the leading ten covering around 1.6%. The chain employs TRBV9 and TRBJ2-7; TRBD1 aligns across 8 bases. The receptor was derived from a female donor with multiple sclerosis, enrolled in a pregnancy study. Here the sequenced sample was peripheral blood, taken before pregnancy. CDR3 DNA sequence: TGTGCCAGCAGCATCGTAGGACAGGGCCACCTGGAGCAGTACTTC. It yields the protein CASSIVGQGHLEQYF.